These 30 T cell receptor beta chains came from one sample sequenced in a study of blood T cells in healthy people across ages. A second PCR, run for about 6 to 12 cycles, used a sample-barcoded 5' primer plus a J-beta primer mix. TCRdb re-derived calls from the 5' RACE reads in MiXCR, one entry per CDR3 protein. Of over 450,000 distinct CDR3 sequences in the sample, about 25% were seen once. These data were also filed under a second study, of T cells of mothers and their children.

Sequenced sample: blood. The receptors shown here come from a boy aged 5-17 years in good health.

This clonotype was observed many times. CDR3 coding DNA: TGTGCCAGCCATAGCTCCGGGCGCCGCGCAGATACGCAGTATTTT. It specifies CASHSSGRRADTQYF. The chain has TRBV6-6 and TRBJ2-3; D is ambiguous. The CDR3 sequence is 15 residues long. V gave up 8 bases and J gave up 4 bases, with 19 bases separating them. Looked up from germline, CDR1 is MNHNY and CDR2 is SVGAGI (reference sequence).

The chain combines TRBV10-3 with TRBJ1-2; D gene uncertain. V gave up 4 bases and J gave up 8 bases, with 8 bases separating them. The CDR3 runs to 11 residues. Germline loops: CDR1 ENHRY, CDR2 SYGVKD. In nucleotides, the CDR3 is TGTGCCATCAGTGCTCCCACAGGCTACACCTTC. Translated, it gives CAISAPTGYTF.

The rearrangement uses TRBV12-3 or TRBV12-4 and TRBJ1-2; 8 nucleotides match TRBD1. The V segment lost 6 bases and the J segment 6 bases; nucleotides outside the gene matches: 3. This CDR3 has 12 amino acids. The CDR3 here is CASSTTGDGYTF. The CDR3 DNA reads TGTGCCAGCAGCACGACAGGGGATGGCTACACCTTC.

This chain uses TRBV27 with TRBJ1-6, with D possibly being TRBD1 (6 bases). Trimming stripped 6 bases from V and 9 bases from J, with 15 bases between. CDR3 length: 14 residues. The germline gives CDR1 MNHEY, CDR2 SMNVEV (reference sequence). The CDR3 protein is CASRPWGRGSPLHF. In DNA, the CDR3 is TGTGCCAGCAGACCGTGGGGCAGGGGTTCACCCCTCCACTTT.

This clonotype was seen ten or more times. In nucleotides, the CDR3 is TGTGCCAGCAGTATCCGGGACAGCTCCTACGAGCAGTACTTC. Residues: CASSIRDSSYEQYF. V gene TRBV28 combines with J gene TRBJ2-7; 7 bases align to TRBD1. Trimming at V came to 5 bases and at J to 0 bases, leaving 4 bases not matched to a gene. CDR3 size: 14 residues. Per germline, CDR1 MDHEN and CDR2 SYDVKM. Looking up the rest from reference TRBV28 and TRBJ2-7 gives the full variable domain: DVKVTQSSRYLVKRTGEKVFLECVQDMDHENMFWYRQDPGLGLRLIYFSYDVKMKEKGDIPEGYSVSREKKERFSLILESASTNQTSMYLCASSIRDSSYEQYFGPGTRLTVT.

This rearrangement joins TRBV20-1 to TRBJ2-3, with D perhaps TRBD2 (6 bases). V lost 1 base to trimming and J lost 1 base, with 9 bases between them. Per the germline V gene, CDR1 is DFQATT and CDR2 is SNEGSKA (reference sequence). There are 14 residues in the CDR3. The CDR3 protein is CSARGASGTDTQYF. In nucleotides, the CDR3 is TGCAGTGCTAGAGGGGCTAGCGGCACAGATACGCAGTATTTT.

This chain uses TRBV7-2 with TRBJ2-3; 9 bases agree with TRBD2. V lost 10 bases and J lost 4; bases outside the gene matches: 12. In germline, CDR1 is SGHTA, CDR2 FQGNSA. There are 15 residues in the CDR3. The CDR3 is CANRAALAGADTQYF. The CDR3 region has the DNA TGTGCCAACAGAGCAGCCTTAGCGGGGGCAGATACGCAGTATTTT.

This clonotype was detected a few times. This chain links TRBV7-2 with TRBJ2-5; maybe TRBD1 (6 bases). This CDR3 spans 13 amino acids. The V gene's germline CDR1 is SGHTA and CDR2 FQGNSA. V lost 7 bases and J 4 bases, leaving 13 bases between the germline ends. CDR3: CASTHDRRETQYF. DNA for the CDR3: TGTGCCAGCACTCATGACAGGAGAGAGACCCAGTACTTC. Variable domain in full (rest from reference TRBV7-2 and TRBJ2-5): GAGVSQSPSNKVTEKGKDVELRCDPISGHTALYWYRQSLGQGLEFLIYFQGNSAPDKSGLPSDRFSAERTGGSVSTLTIQRTQQEDSAVYLCASTHDRRETQYFGPGTRLLVL.

In its sample, this clonotype was seen a few times. The chain is built from TRBV6-2 or TRBV6-3 and TRBJ2-7; 10 nucleotides line up with TRBD1. The ends lost 6 bases at V and 6 bases at J; junction bases unmatched: 14. This CDR3 contains 16 residues. From germline, CDR1 is MNHEY and CDR2 SVGEGT. The CDR3 DNA sequence: TGTGCCAGCAGCCCACCAACCCACGGACAGGGGGTCGAGCAGTACTTC. This sequence encodes CASSPPTHGQGVEQYF.

This clonotype was seen many times. The V call is TRBV4-1, the J call TRBJ2-1, with D possibly TRBD2 on 6 matching bases. CDR1 MGHRA and CDR2 YSYEKL come from the germline V gene. The CDR3 runs to 13 residues. V gave up 8 bases and J gave up 9 bases, with 17 bases separating them. The CDR3 is CASARAPGSEQFF. The CDR3 region has the DNA TGCGCCAGCGCGAGGGCCCCCGGGAGTGAGCAGTTCTTC.

This clonotype was recorded a few times. The rearrangement links TRBV20-1 to TRBJ1-6, with a possible D match to TRBD1 (6 bases). This CDR3 comprises 16 residues. The germline V and J ends were trimmed by 6 bases and 0 bases, with 15 bases remaining between them. Germline V gene data show CDR1 as DFQATT and CDR2 as SNEGSKA (reference sequence). CDR3 nucleotide sequence: TGCAGTGCCCGCCCCGAGGGGGGCTCCTATAATTCACCCCTCCACTTT. Translation: CSARPEGGSYNSPLHF.

The genes are TRBV18 and TRBJ1-1, with D unresolved. V shed 5 bases and J shed 1 base, with 11 bases lying between them. The V gene's germline CDR1 is KGHSH and CDR2 LQKENI. The CDR3 contains 14 residues. CDR3 in DNA: TGTGCCAGCTCATCCTTCGACAAGAACACTGAAGCTTTCTTT. Translating gives CASSSFDKNTEAFF.

This clonotype was detected only a few times. The chain links TRBV9 to TRBJ1-2; D uncertain. This CDR3 is 16 amino acids long. V lost 0 bases and J 0 bases, leaving 12 bases between the germline ends. Germline-derived CDR1 and CDR2 are SGDLS and YYNGEE. The CDR3 nucleotides read TGTGCCAGCAGCGTAGCTCAGTCAGGATCTAACTATGGCTACACCTTC. It specifies CASSVAQSGSNYGYTF.

The rearrangement links TRBV5-4 to TRBJ2-3; 9 bases map to TRBD1. The CDR3 sequence is 15 residues long. The germline V gene encodes CDR1 SGHNT and CDR2 YYREEE (reference sequence). The junction had 3 bases not matched to a gene; V was cut back by 0 bases and J by 4 bases. The CDR3 loop reads CASSLGRQGADTQYF. DNA for the CDR3: TGTGCCAGCAGCTTGGGTCGACAGGGGGCAGATACGCAGTATTTT.

This rearrangement joins TRBV29-1 to TRBJ2-5; 9 bases agree with TRBD1. V shed 0 bases, J shed 4 bases, and the junction held 9 bases outside the gene matches. Germline CDR1 and CDR2: SQVTM and ANQGSEA. The CDR3 extends over 16 amino acids. Here the CDR3 reads CSVEDLGTGLAETQYF. The CDR3 DNA reads as TGCAGCGTTGAAGATTTGGGGACAGGGTTGGCAGAGACCCAGTACTTC.

The rearrangement uses TRBV12-3 or TRBV12-4 and TRBJ2-3; 8 positions agree with TRBD2. This CDR3 has 15 residues. Trimming removed 6 bases from V and 3 bases from J; junction bases left unmatched: 8. Here the CDR3 reads CASSPRTSRTDTQYF. The DNA of the CDR3 is TGTGCCAGCAGCCCGAGGACTAGCCGAACAGATACGCAGTATTTT.

This chain joins TRBV29-1 and TRBJ2-5; D remains unclear. Germline V gives CDR1 SQVTM, CDR2 ANQGSEA. The germline V and J ends were trimmed by 8 bases and 1 base, with 11 bases remaining between them. The CDR3 length is 12 residues. CDR3 sequence: CSITAAQETQYF. The CDR3 region has the DNA TGCAGCATTACCGCAGCCCAAGAGACCCAGTACTTC.

This clonotype came up a few times. The V call is TRBV4-3, the J call TRBJ2-5; no reliable D call. The J call may be faulty, since TRBJ2-7 better matches the DNA end. The CDR3 is 14 residues long. Germline V gene data show CDR1 as LGHNA and CDR2 as YSLEER. As DNA, the CDR3 is TGCGCCAGCAGCCAAGACCCGGCAATCTACGAGCAGTACTTC. It translates to CASSQDPAIYEQYF.

The J gene is TRBJ2-1, the V gene TRBV20-1; D may be TRBD2 (5 bases). This CDR3 comprises 13 residues. Trimming cost V 2 bases and J 8 bases, with 13 bases left between them. The V gene's germline CDR1 is DFQATT and CDR2 SNEGSKA (reference sequence). The CDR3 region has the DNA TGCAGTGCTAGACCTGCCGGGGTGGATGAGCAGTTCTTC. The encoded protein is CSARPAGVDEQFF.

V gene TRBV9 combines with J gene TRBJ2-4, with a tentative D call TRBD1 (6 bases). V was pared by 2 bases and J by 0 bases, with 18 bases between. Germline V lookup: CDR1 SGDLS, CDR2 YYNGEE. The length of the CDR3 is 18 residues. Written as DNA, the CDR3 is TGTGCCAGCAGCGTTTTCCCTGGACAGAGTCTAGCCAAAAACATTCAGTACTTC. It translates to CASSVFPGQSLAKNIQYF. Combining the CDR3 with reference TRBV9 and TRBJ2-4 gives the whole variable domain DSGVTQTPKHLITATGQRVTLRCSPRSGDLSVYWYQQSLDQGLQFLIQYYNGEERAKGNILERFSAQQFPDLHSELNLSSLELGDSALYFCASSVFPGQSLAKNIQYFGAGTRLSVL.

This clonotype was seen a few times. V gene TRBV11-2 combines with J gene TRBJ2-5; TRBD2 aligns across 8 bases. Gene TRBJ2-1 matches the end of the DNA better, so the J call may be wrong. The CDR3 loop spans 15 amino acids. Per the germline V gene, CDR1 is SGHAT and CDR2 is FQNNGV. This CDR3 is CASSRLGLADNEQFF. In nucleotides, the CDR3 is TGTGCCAGCAGCCGGCTTGGACTAGCAGACAATGAGCAGTTCTTC.

The chain is built from TRBV12-3 or TRBV12-4 and TRBJ1-4, with a possible D match to TRBD1 (5 bases). The length of the CDR3 is 14 residues. Trimming cost V 6 bases and J 5 bases, with 13 bases left between them. CDR3 DNA: TGTGCCAGCAGCTCCCGGGACGGGAATGAAAAACTGTTTTTT. This encodes CASSSRDGNEKLFF.

This clonotype was recorded a few times. V and J are TRBV7-6 and TRBJ2-5; D might be TRBD1 or TRBD2, each matching 6 bases. The J call may be wrong; the DNA end is better matched by TRBJ2-1. Per the germline V gene, CDR1 is SGHVS and CDR2 is FNYEAQ. The CDR3 covers 16 residues. The CDR3 DNA reads as TGTGCCAGCAGCTTAGAAGGGGGGATGGGTTACAATGAGCAGTTCTTC. Translation gives CASSLEGGMGYNEQFF.

This clonotype was observed a few times. The CDR3 nucleotides read TGCGCCAGCAGCGTACAGGGACCAGCTTCTAATAACTATGGCTACACCTTC. It encodes CASSVQGPASNNYGYTF. The chain has TRBV5-1 and TRBJ1-2; D possibly corresponds to TRBD1 (6 bases). Germline loops: CDR1 SGHRS, CDR2 YFSETQ. Trimming left V 4 bases short and J 1 base short, with 20 bases between. The length of the CDR3 is 17 residues.

This clonotype was observed at least ten times. The V and J genes are TRBV4-1 and TRBJ2-5; 12 bases are shared with TRBD1. The end of the DNA aligns better with TRBJ2-7, so the J call may be wrong. From germline, CDR1 is MGHRA and CDR2 YSYEKL. This CDR3 region has 16 residues. This CDR3 is CASSPLTGTGGDEQYF. The CDR3 coding sequence is TGCGCCAGCAGCCCCCTGACCGGGACAGGGGGCGACGAGCAGTACTTC.

The chain combines TRBV27 with TRBJ2-5; TRBD2 aligns across 9 bases. Trimming cost V 6 bases and J 7 bases; bases outside gene matches: 15. This CDR3 spans 16 amino acids. Looked up from germline, CDR1 is MNHEY and CDR2 is SMNVEV (reference sequence). Here the CDR3 reads CASRSTSGGILGTQYF. Written as DNA, the CDR3 is TGTGCCAGCAGGTCGACTAGCGGCGGGATTTTGGGGACCCAGTACTTC.

This clonotype was observed a handful of times. This sequence joins TRBV9 and TRBJ2-2, with 13 nucleotides matching TRBD2. Germline loops: CDR1 SGDLS, CDR2 YYNGEE. V was pared by 1 base and J by 7 bases, with 1 base of the junction left unmatched. The CDR3 is 15 amino acids. CDR3 nucleotides: TGTGCCAGCAGCGTACGACTAGCGGGGGGCGGGGAGCTGTTTTTT. As protein: CASSVRLAGGGELFF.

V and J are TRBV20-1 and TRBJ2-5; D not resolved. The tail of the sequence fits TRBJ2-7 better, so the J call may be wrong. The CDR3 loop spans 14 amino acids. Germline V CDR1 and CDR2: DFQATT, SNEGSKA (reference sequence). CDR3 in DNA: TGCAGTGCTAGAGACCCCTTAAAAGCCTACGAGCAGTACTTC. Amino acids: CSARDPLKAYEQYF.

This clonotype occurred a few times. V gene TRBV7-2 combines with J gene TRBJ2-3; the match to TRBD2 covers 9 bases. The CDR3 covers 16 residues. J gave up 3 bases and V 2 bases, and 6 bases lay outside the gene matches. Germline V gives CDR1 SGHTA, CDR2 FQGNSA. The DNA of the CDR3 is TGTGCCAGCAGCTTATCGAGCGGGAGGAAAACAGATACGCAGTATTTT. Translating gives CASSLSSGRKTDTQYF.

The rearrangement joins TRBV24-1 to TRBJ1-1; 8 nucleotides agree with TRBD1. The CDR3 runs 14 residues. With V trimmed by 10 bases and J by 3 bases, 9 bases remained unmatched. Germline CDR1 KGHDR, CDR2 SFDVKD. The CDR3 DNA reads as TGTGCCACTGCACAACAGGGGGTGGACACTGAAGCTTTCTTT. Translating gives CATAQQGVDTEAFF.